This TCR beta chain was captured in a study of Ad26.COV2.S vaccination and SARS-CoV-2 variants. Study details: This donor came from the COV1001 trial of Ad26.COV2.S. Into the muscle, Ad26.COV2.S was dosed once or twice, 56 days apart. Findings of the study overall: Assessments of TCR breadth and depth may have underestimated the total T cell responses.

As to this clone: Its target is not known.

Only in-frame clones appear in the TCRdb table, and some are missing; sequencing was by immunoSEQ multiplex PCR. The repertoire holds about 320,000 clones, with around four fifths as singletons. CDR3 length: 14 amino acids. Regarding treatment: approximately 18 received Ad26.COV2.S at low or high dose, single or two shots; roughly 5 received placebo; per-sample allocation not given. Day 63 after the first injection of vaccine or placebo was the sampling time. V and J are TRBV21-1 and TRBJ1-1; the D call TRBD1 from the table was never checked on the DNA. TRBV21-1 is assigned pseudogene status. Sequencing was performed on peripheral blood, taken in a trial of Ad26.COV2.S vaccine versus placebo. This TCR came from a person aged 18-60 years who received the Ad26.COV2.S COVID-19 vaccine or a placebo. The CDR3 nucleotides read TGTGCCAGCAGCCCCTACCAGGGGTTCACTGAAGCTTTCTTT. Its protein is CASSPYQGFTEAFF.